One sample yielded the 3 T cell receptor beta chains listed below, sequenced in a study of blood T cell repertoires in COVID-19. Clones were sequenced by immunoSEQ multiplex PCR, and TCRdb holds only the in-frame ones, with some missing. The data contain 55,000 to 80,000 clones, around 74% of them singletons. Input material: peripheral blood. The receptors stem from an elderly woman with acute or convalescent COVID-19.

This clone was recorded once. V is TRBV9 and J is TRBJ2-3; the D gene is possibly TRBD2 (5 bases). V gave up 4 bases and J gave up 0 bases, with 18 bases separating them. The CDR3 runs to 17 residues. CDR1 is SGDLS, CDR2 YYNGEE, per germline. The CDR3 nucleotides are TGTGCCAGCAGCCCGACCCGGAGCGGCTCTAGCACAGATACGCAGTATTTT. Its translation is CASSPTRSGSSTDTQYF.

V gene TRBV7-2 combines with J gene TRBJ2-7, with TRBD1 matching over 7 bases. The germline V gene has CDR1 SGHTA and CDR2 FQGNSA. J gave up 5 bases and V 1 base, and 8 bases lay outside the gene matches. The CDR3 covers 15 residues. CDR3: CASSLVQGSSHEQYF. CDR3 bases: TGTGCCAGCAGCTTAGTACAGGGGAGTTCGCACGAGCAGTACTTC.

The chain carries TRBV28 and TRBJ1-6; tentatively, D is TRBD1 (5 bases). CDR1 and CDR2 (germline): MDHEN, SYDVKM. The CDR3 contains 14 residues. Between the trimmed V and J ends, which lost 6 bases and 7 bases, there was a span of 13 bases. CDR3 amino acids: CASRLTGLNSPLHF. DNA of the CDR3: TGTGCCAGCAGGTTAACAGGTTTGAATTCACCCCTCCACTTT.